This entry is about one TCR beta chain. TCRdb keeps only in-frame clones here, not all; method: immunoSEQ multiplex PCR. The sample holds some 54,000 clones, 90% to 95% seen once. This sample is drawn from a study of T cell changes during pregnancy in multiple sclerosis. Between the trimmed V and J ends, which lost 8 bases and 3 bases, there was a span of 11 bases. The germline CDR1 and CDR2 sequences are SGHNT and YENEEA. The CDR3 consists of 12 residues. The chain carries TRBV11-3 and TRBJ2-7; D might be TRBD2 (6 bases). The TCR comes from a female donor with multiple sclerosis, enrolled in a pregnancy study. The sequences come from peripheral blood, collected after pregnancy. The CDR3 sequence is CASARRVYEQYF. The DNA for the CDR3 is TGTGCCAGCGCAAGGAGGGTCTACGAGCAGTACTTC. Using reference TRBV11-3 and TRBJ2-7 for the parts outside the CDR3, the full variable domain is EAGVVQSPRYKIIEKKQPVAFWCNPISGHNTLYWYLQNLGQGPELLIRYENEEAVDDSQLPKDRFSAERLKGVDSTLKIQPAELGDSAVYLCASARRVYEQYFGPGTRLTVT.